Listed below are T cell receptor beta chains from one sample, sequenced in a study of T-cell memory formation after mild COVID-19. TCRdb re-analysed the 5' RACE reads in MiXCR, keeping a single row per CDR3 protein. This table holds about 430,000 distinct CDR3 sequences, around 24% found once. The sequencing input was PBMCs or a T cell subset sorted from them (not recorded which). The receptors come from an adult woman who had mild COVID-19 (a few samples of this study predate the infection). Cell type and time point are not known. The CDR3 runs from the conserved cysteine through the conserved F or W. D genes are given only for firm matches. Some rows have no size entry. The others give once, few or many, or a class for an expanded clone.

>TRBV12-3/TRBV12-4|-|few|TRBJ2-5
CASSLRRTQETQYF
TGTGCCAGCAGCTTAAGGCGTACGCAAGAGACCCAGTACTTC
>TRBV7-9|TRBD1|-|TRBJ1-2
CASSLGTADGYTF
TGTGCCAGCAGCCTAGGGACAGCGGATGGCTACACCTTC
>TRBV7-2|-|-|TRBJ2-7
CASSSTLGGPPYEQYF
TGTGCCAGCAGCTCCACCTTGGGGGGGCCTCCCTACGAGCAGTACTTC
>TRBV9|TRBD1|few|TRBJ2-2
CASRDRVNTGELFF
TGTGCCAGCAGGGACAGGGTTAACACCGGGGAGCTGTTTTTT
>TRBV5-1|TRBD1|-|TRBJ2-3
CASSPGQGETDTQYF
TGCGCCAGCAGCCCCGGACAGGGGGAAACAGATACGCAGTATTTT
>TRBV12-3/TRBV12-4|TRBD1|few|TRBJ2-1
CASSDLLGQAEQFF
TGTGCCAGCAGCGATTTACTAGGACAGGCGGAGCAGTTCTTC
>TRBV29-1|-|few|TRBJ1-1
CSVAGPPNTEAFF
TGCAGCGTTGCTGGTCCTCCGAACACTGAAGCTTTCTTT
>TRBV10-3|TRBD1|-|TRBJ2-2
CAIRTGGRRGTGELFF
TGTGCCATCAGGACAGGGGGACGCCGCGGTACCGGGGAGCTGTTTTTT
>TRBV6-6|-|-|TRBJ1-5
CASSDQTGRRYQPQHF
TGTGCCAGCAGTGACCAAACAGGGAGGCGATATCAGCCCCAGCATTTT
>TRBV20-1|TRBD2|-|TRBJ2-7
CSAQGRLAGVGDEQYF
TGCAGTGCCCAGGGGCGGCTAGCGGGAGTCGGCGACGAGCAGTACTTC
>TRBV29-1|TRBD1|-|TRBJ2-6
CSVEVWDREAGANVLTF
TGCAGCGTTGAAGTTTGGGACAGGGAGGCTGGGGCCAACGTCCTGACTTTC
>TRBV30|TRBD1|few|TRBJ2-7
CAWSVSPGQGRQYF
TGTGCCTGGAGTGTGTCTCCGGGACAGGGCCGGCAGTACTTC
>TRBV20-1|-|few|TRBJ1-6
CSARDVGTRGAIYNSPLHF
TGCAGTGCTAGAGATGTCGGGACCCGGGGGGCCATTTATAATTCACCCCTCCACTTT
>TRBV25-1|-|few|TRBJ2-3
CASSEQAFTDTQYF
TGTGCCAGCAGTGAACAGGCTTTTACAGATACGCAGTATTTT
>TRBV19|-|once|TRBJ2-6
CASSDLAPSVLTF
TGTGCCAGTAGTGACCTAGCGCCCTCCGTCCTGACTTTC
>TRBV12-3/TRBV12-4|-|few|TRBJ1-1
CASSLRRAGTEAFF
TGTGCCAGCAGTTTAAGGAGGGCGGGCACTGAAGCTTTCTTT
>TRBV7-9|TRBD1|few|TRBJ2-1
CASSSPLVDRGDEQFF
TGTGCCAGCAGCTCCCCCCTTGTGGACAGGGGCGATGAGCAGTTCTTC
>TRBV5-5|-|few|TRBJ1-1
CASSFYDRTNTEAFF
TGTGCCAGCAGCTTCTACGACAGAACGAACACTGAAGCTTTCTTT
>TRBV5-6|-|-|TRBJ1-2
CASSARRGPNANYGYTF
TGTGCCAGCAGCGCAAGACGGGGACCTAATGCAAACTATGGCTACACCTTC
>TRBV7-9|-|-|TRBJ1-4
CASSSMQGEEKLFF
TGTGCCAGCAGCTCAATGCAGGGTGAGGAAAAACTGTTTTTT
>TRBV5-1|-|-|TRBJ1-1
CASSATGGSNTEAFF
TGCGCCAGCAGCGCGACAGGTGGTAGTAACACTGAAGCTTTCTTT
>TRBV6-4|-|-|TRBJ1-1
CASREIIGGGAFF
TGTGCCAGCAGGGAGATTATCGGTGGAGGGGCTTTCTTT
>TRBV7-9|TRBD1|few|TRBJ2-2
CASSLGQGRTGELFF
TGTGCCAGCAGCCTAGGACAGGGGCGCACCGGGGAGCTGTTTTTT
>TRBV18|-|few|TRBJ1-5
CASSPSYRGNQPQHF
TGTGCCAGCTCACCCTCTTACAGAGGCAATCAGCCCCAGCATTTT
>TRBV7-3|-|few|TRBJ2-7
CASSLSGVGGAAHEQYF
TGTGCCAGCAGCTTATCAGGCGTTGGGGGAGCGGCCCACGAGCAGTACTTC
>TRBV9|-|-|TRBJ2-1
CASSVVGGGAAEQFF
TGTGCCAGCAGCGTAGTGGGTGGGGGGGCTGCTGAGCAGTTCTTC
>TRBV4-1|-|-|TRBJ1-1
CASSQDLGVRKNTEAFF
TGCGCCAGCAGCCAAGATCTCGGGGTTCGAAAGAACACTGAAGCTTTCTTT
>TRBV7-9|-|few|TRBJ2-7
CASGQGLPYEQYF
TGTGCCAGCGGGCAGGGGCTCCCCTACGAGCAGTACTTC
>TRBV7-9|TRBD1|-|TRBJ1-1
CASNLQGGKATFF
TGTGCCAGCAACTTACAGGGGGGAAAAGCAACCTTCTTT
>TRBV4-1|-|-|TRBJ2-2
CASSQVFRGNTGELFF
TGCGCCAGCAGCCAAGTATTCAGGGGAAACACCGGGGAGCTGTTTTTT
>TRBV7-9|TRBD1|-|TRBJ2-7
CASSGTVREQYF
TGTGCCAGCAGCGGGACAGTTAGGGAGCAGTACTTC
>TRBV12-3/TRBV12-4|TRBD1|few|TRBJ1-2
CASSVTGVGYGYTF
TGTGCCAGCAGCGTAACAGGGGTTGGCTATGGCTACACCTTC
>TRBV4-3|-|few|TRBJ2-1
CASSQDLADYNEQFF
TGCGCCAGCAGCCAAGATTTGGCAGACTACAATGAGCAGTTCTTC
>TRBV11-1|-|few|TRBJ2-1
CASSLTVRGPNEQFF
TGTGCCAGCAGCTTAACTGTGCGGGGCCCCAATGAGCAGTTCTTC
>TRBV6-2/TRBV6-3|-|many|TRBJ1-5
CASSQGGPQHF
TGTGCCAGCAGCCAAGGGGGGCCCCAGCATTTT
>TRBV29-1|TRBD2|many|TRBJ2-5
CSVERGLGVETQYF
TGCAGCGTTGAAAGGGGACTAGGGGTGGAGACCCAGTACTTC
>TRBV20-1|-|-|TRBJ1-5
CSARVRTDTSNQPQHF
TGCAGTGCTAGAGTAAGGACTGATACTAGCAATCAGCCCCAGCATTTT
>TRBV7-9|TRBD1|few|TRBJ2-7
CASSPWTGGASSYEQYF
TGTGCCAGCAGCCCGTGGACAGGGGGCGCTTCGTCCTACGAGCAGTACTTC
>TRBV7-6|-|-|TRBJ1-1
CASSSIFTGMNTEAFF
TGTGCCAGCAGCTCAATCTTCACAGGCATGAACACTGAAGCTTTCTTT
>TRBV4-1|-|few|TRBJ2-7
CASSQVGGGYEQYF
TGCGCCAGCAGCCAAGTCGGGGGAGGCTACGAGCAGTACTTC
>TRBV6-5|-|few|TRBJ2-2
CASSYGPANTGELFF
TGTGCCAGCAGTTACGGTCCAGCGAACACCGGGGAGCTGTTTTTT
>TRBV5-1|TRBD2|few|TRBJ2-2
CASSEGLATTGELFF
TGCGCCAGCAGCGAGGGACTAGCGACCACCGGGGAGCTGTTTTTT
>TRBV4-1|TRBD2|-|TRBJ2-7
CASSQDERGSSYEQYF
TGCGCCAGCAGCCAAGATGAGCGGGGGAGCTCCTACGAGCAGTACTTC
>TRBV4-3|-|few|TRBJ2-1
CASSQGGAWNEQFF
TGCGCCAGCAGCCAAGGTGGGGCCTGGAATGAGCAGTTCTTC
>TRBV29-1|TRBD1|-|TRBJ2-5
CSVIATGLETQYF
TGCAGCGTTATCGCGACAGGGTTGGAGACCCAGTACTTC
>TRBV20-1|-|few|TRBJ1-5
CSAFDGNQPQHF
TGCAGTGCTTTTGACGGCAATCAGCCCCAGCATTTT
>TRBV4-3|-|-|TRBJ2-3
CASSQEISQGPDTQYF
TGCGCCAGCAGCCAAGAGATTTCGCAGGGTCCAGATACGCAGTATTTT
>TRBV18|-|few|TRBJ2-7
CASSPGGPSYEQYF
TGTGCCAGCTCACCGGGGGGCCCTTCCTACGAGCAGTACTTC
>TRBV20-1|TRBD1|-|TRBJ1-4
CSANRGHEKLFF
TGCAGTGCTAACAGGGGGCACGAAAAACTGTTTTTT
>TRBV24-1|-|-|TRBJ2-7
CATSDPRAGSAEQYF
TGTGCCACCAGTGATCCCCGGGCAGGGTCCGCCGAGCAGTACTTC
>TRBV11-2|-|-|TRBJ2-6
CASSGRAGNVLTF
TGTGCCAGCAGCGGCAGGGCGGGCAACGTCCTGACTTTC
>TRBV27|-|few|TRBJ1-4
CASSFGGTNEKLFF
TGTGCCAGCAGTTTCGGAGGGACTAATGAAAAACTGTTTTTT
>TRBV5-1|TRBD2|few|TRBJ2-1
CASTRTSGSYEQFF
TGCGCCAGCACCAGGACTAGCGGGAGTTATGAGCAGTTCTTC
>TRBV11-2|-|once|TRBJ1-1
CASSLGWLPGRMNTEAFF
TGTGCCAGCAGCTTGGGTTGGTTGCCGGGACGGATGAACACTGAAGCTTTCTTT
>TRBV12-3/TRBV12-4|-|few|TRBJ1-5
CASSLSENQPQHF
TGTGCCAGCAGTTTATCCGAGAATCAGCCCCAGCATTTT